This T cell receptor beta chain was recovered during a study of T cells in localized non-small cell lung cancer (dated by TCRdb to about 2020). As for the study more broadly: Comparing tumors with uninvolved tumor-adjacent lungs, the study looked at the T cell repertoires of hundreds of patients with early-stage NSCLC. A mean age of around 66 years was recorded for the NSCLC patients, of whom 120 to 150 were male and 107 were female. The cohort comprised around 240 treatment-naïve NSCLC patients with resected, localized lung tumors.

Results and caveats for the whole study, not just this receptor: A median of 57 of the top 100 tumor clones turned up in the paired uninvolved adjacent lung, and some 28 of those clones also ranked among the top 100 of that same adjacent lung. The highest T cell clonality was observed in uninvolved tumor-adjacent lung, where clonality exceeded that of tumor, suggesting that antigenic responses were more focused in uninvolved tumor-adjacent lung. Because the study design was exploratory, TCR variables were selected using unadjusted p-values without false-discovery rate correction. Because multi-region sequencing of the tumors was not done, intratumor heterogeneity could not be ruled out. Longer overall survival was associated with higher blood T cell density, whereas shorter survival was associated with higher adjacent-lung clonality.

Via the germline V gene (reference sequence), CDR1 is PRHDT and CDR2 FYEKMQ. Counted from cysteine to phenylalanine, this CDR3 has 15 amino acids. Only CDR3 DNA is held: 45 bases, read in frame from base 1. V gives up 0 bases and J gives up 2 bases, and the segment between their germline ends measures 8 bases. The immunoSEQ Assay was used to sequence TCR beta CDR3 regions from DNA. In the authors' own workflow: To compute T cell density, TCR beta template counts were normalized to usable DNA, which was estimated by amplifying housekeeping genes. Richness was estimated using the preseqR package, with extrapolation to 400,000 templates for PBMC samples and to 120,000 templates for tissue samples. Clonality was defined by subtracting Pielou's evenness from one. Differential abundance testing on productive amino-acid clonotypes, with a minimum total count of 5 and an alpha of 0.1, was used to identify tissue-enriched TCRs. The Jaccard Index and the Morisita Overlap Index were used to measure how much the repertoires overlapped between compartments. GLIPH clustered TCR beta CDR3s with public tetramer-defined viral CDR3s; viral motifs required at least three viral sequences plus V-gene enrichment. The table was pulled from immuneACCESS by TCRdb, which kept in-frame rearrangements only. Such tables lose some clones; where checked, under half of the loss comes from unresolved V genes, and the rest has no known cause. That table gives V, J and clone size, and the DNA gave D and trimming. A total of 1,500 to 2,000 clones appear in this sample, 22% of them only once. The ten top clones hold more than 10% of the sample.

A remark on this clone: Its antigen remains undetermined. No base qualities exist here, and no much larger clone lies one base off it.

Uninvolved adjacent lung was sampled at least 2 cm away from the tumor margin, and two independent pathologists confirmed that the tissue had no atypia. At diagnosis, tumor, uninvolved tumor-adjacent lung and peripheral blood were collected and then preserved as a mix of FFPE and fresh-frozen material. The rearranged segments are TRBV13 and TRBJ1-3, with the D gene uncertain. The sample in question was normal lung tissue next to the tumor, obtained before any cancer treatment. The source is a man between 18 and 49 years old with stage I lung adenocarcinoma. The sequenced DNA is TGTGCCAGCAGCTTAGGCCGGAGGCCTGGAAACACCATATATTTT. The translation is CASSLGRRPGNTIYF.